One sample yielded the 20 T cell receptor beta chains listed below, sequenced in a study of blood T cell repertoires in COVID-19 (dated by TCRdb to the early 2020s). The library was obtained by the immunoSEQ multiplex PCR assay. TCRdb carries this immuneACCESS record with in-frame sequences only. Its versions omit some clonotypes, under half of them owing to an unresolved V gene in the studies checked, with the rest unexplained. This sample has 300,000 to 450,000 clones in its table, and roughly 90% of those were observed once. Of the sample, 3% is held by the ten largest clones. Sequencing input: peripheral blood. These receptors were collected from a woman aged 30 to 39 with COVID-19, enrolled during active disease.

The V and J genes are TRBV18 and TRBJ1-2; D perhaps matches TRBD1 (6 bases). V dropped 5 bases and J dropped 4 bases, with 26 bases sitting between them. Germline values: CDR1 KGHSH, CDR2 LQKENI. The CDR3 consists of 18 residues. The CDR3 DNA sequence: TGTGCCAGCTCAATTCGGACAGTGCCGACTTCGATTTTCTATGGCTACACCTTC. This encodes CASSIRTVPTSIFYGYTF.

This clone has just a few counts. This rearrangement joins TRBV5-1 to TRBJ2-3; a weak D match, TRBD2 (7 bases). The V and J ends lost 4 bases and 5 bases respectively, with 17 bases between them. CDR3 length equals 15 residues. CDR1 is SGHRS, CDR2 YFSETQ, per germline. In DNA, the CDR3 is TGCGCCAGCAGCGGGGGGAAGCGGGACATAGATACGCAGTATTTT. This encodes CASSGGKRDIDTQYF.

The V gene is TRBV6-5, the J gene TRBJ2-1, with D possibly being TRBD2 (6 bases). The CDR3 loop spans 15 amino acids. The V gene's germline CDR1 is MNHEY and CDR2 SVGAGI. V lost 6 bases and J 7 bases, leaving 19 bases between the germline ends. The CDR3 sequence is CASSPLAGGMNEQFF. DNA for the CDR3: TGTGCCAGCAGCCCCCTTGCCGGAGGGATGAATGAGCAGTTCTTC.

The gene calls are TRBV5-1 and TRBJ1-1; TRBD1 agrees at 7 bases. Germline V gene lookup returns CDR1 SGHRS and CDR2 YFSETQ. Trimming removed 4 bases from V and 1 base from J; junction bases left unmatched: 10. The CDR3 covers 16 residues. The CDR3 DNA follows: TGCGCCAGCAGCCCTGCCTCGACAGGGCCGAACACTGAAGCTTTCTTT. Translating it yields CASSPASTGPNTEAFF. Supplemented by reference TRBV5-1 and TRBJ1-1, the full variable domain reads KAGVTQTPRYLIKTRGQQVTLSCSPISGHRSVSWYQQTPGQGLQFLFEYFSETQRNKGNFPGRFSGRQFSNSRSEMNVSTLELGDSALYLCASSPASTGPNTEAFFGQGTRLTVV.

V gene TRBV28 combines with J gene TRBJ2-7, with a weak D call TRBD2 (6 bases). The CDR3 extends over 16 amino acids. The V end was cut by 2 bases, the J end by 6 bases, with 20 bases between. From germline, CDR1 is MDHEN and CDR2 SYDVKM. This CDR3 reads CASSLHDGGSGREQYF. The CDR3, as DNA: TGTGCCAGCAGTTTACACGACGGGGGTTCCGGCCGCGAGCAGTACTTC.

The rearrangement links TRBV5-6 to TRBJ2-3, with 8 bases matching TRBD1. Germline CDR1 and CDR2: SGHDT and YYEEEE. The CDR3 is 17 residues long. After removal of 6 bases from V and 6 bases from J, the junction contained 18 bases not matched to a gene. The CDR3 DNA reads as TGTGCCAGCACCTCTACTAACAGGGGGATTAGTAGGGATACGCAGTATTTT. Amino acids: CASTSTNRGISRDTQYF.

The V gene is TRBV6-2 or TRBV6-3, the J gene TRBJ2-7; D remains unclear. The V end lost 0 bases, the J end lost 7 bases, and 10 bases lay between the germline ends. This CDR3 has 13 residues. The germline CDR1 and CDR2 sequences are MNHEY and SVGEGT. The CDR3 nucleotides read TGTGCCAGCAGTTACTCGGTAACCGGGGAGCAGTACGTC. Residues: CASSYSVTGEQYV.

The chain links TRBV5-4 to TRBJ2-1, with 7 bases that match TRBD2. The CDR3 contains 14 residues. The J segment lost 7 bases and the V segment lost 4 bases, leaving 8 bases of the junction unmatched. CDR1 is SGHNT and CDR2 is YYREEE in the germline V gene (reference sequence). The CDR3 sequence is CASSRAGLTNEQFF. CDR3 nucleotides: TGTGCCAGCAGCCGAGCGGGGTTAACGAATGAGCAGTTCTTC.

For the CDR3, the DNA is TGTGCCAGCAGCTTAGATCGCCGACCGACAGGCTTCTTAGCTGAAGCTTTCTTT. Translated: CASSLDRRPTGFLAEAFF. The chain is built from TRBV7-2 and TRBJ1-1; a possible D gene is TRBD1 (6 bases). Germline V CDR1 and CDR2: SGHTA, FQGNSA. CDR3 length: 18 residues. V gave up 1 base and J gave up 6 bases, with 24 bases separating them.

The V gene is TRBV5-4, the J gene TRBJ1-3, with a possible D match to TRBD1 (6 bases). CDR1 is SGHNT, CDR2 YYREEE, per germline (reference sequence). Trimming cost V 4 bases and J 0 bases, with 14 bases left between them. The CDR3 spans 16 residues. CDR3 bases: TGTGCCAGCAGCCCGCAAGACAGGAGCTCTGGAAACACCATATATTTT. This codes for CASSPQDRSSGNTIYF.

The J gene is TRBJ2-1, the V gene TRBV11-2, with TRBD2 as a possible D gene (6 bases). The CDR3 loop spans 14 amino acids. The germline V gene encodes CDR1 SGHAT and CDR2 FQNNGV. V was cut by 5 bases and J by 9 bases, with 17 bases left in between. The CDR3 reads CASSVGSGTGEQFF. The CDR3 coding sequence is TGTGCCAGCAGCGTGGGTAGCGGCACAGGTGAGCAGTTCTTC.

This clone was seen a single time. This rearrangement joins TRBV6-5 to TRBJ2-7; 8 bases line up with TRBD1. Unmatched junction bases numbered 8, after V lost 5 bases and J lost 5 bases. Germline CDR1 and CDR2: MNHEY and SVGAGI. CDR3 size: 14 residues. The CDR3 is CASSPGTGKNEQYF. In DNA, the CDR3 is TGTGCCAGCAGTCCCGGGACAGGAAAAAACGAGCAGTACTTC.

A single count supports this clone. The V gene is TRBV4-1, the J gene TRBJ1-5; possibly TRBD1 for D (6 bases). V gave up 2 bases and J gave up 0 bases, with 8 bases separating them. This CDR3 comprises 15 residues. Per germline, CDR1 MGHRA and CDR2 YSYEKL. The CDR3 reads CASSQMDSSNQPQHF. The CDR3 nucleotides read TGCGCCAGCAGCCAAATGGACAGTAGCAATCAGCCCCAGCATTTT.

The V and J genes are TRBV3-1 (or the pseudogene TRBV3-2) and TRBJ2-7; 10 nucleotides align to TRBD2. V was clipped by 0 bases and J by 6 bases; unmatched bases: 5. Germline V gene sequence: CDR1 LGHDT, CDR2 YNNKEL (reference sequence). The CDR3 consists of 15 residues. CDR3 DNA sequence: TGTGCCAGCAGCCAAGATACTAGCGGGATGTGCGAGCAGTACGTC. This translates into CASSQDTSGMCEQYV.

Points on this clone: The same CDR3 arises from other DNA sequences in this sample as well. This CDR3 reads CASSLGRQETQYF. CDR3 nucleotides: TGTGCCAGCAGTTTAGGCAGGCAAGAGACCCAGTACTTC. The V and J genes are TRBV28 and TRBJ2-5; D is undetermined. Trimming took 2 bases from V and 2 from J, leaving 6 bases between them. CDR1 and CDR2 from the germline V gene are MDHEN and SYDVKM. The CDR3 runs 13 residues.

There are a few counts of this clone. The J gene is TRBJ1-1, the V gene TRBV10-1; TRBD1 aligns across 8 bases. CDR1 and CDR2 from the germline V gene are WNHNN and SYGVQD (reference sequence). Trimming at V came to 3 bases and at J to 6 bases, leaving 9 bases not matched to a gene. This CDR3 is 15 amino acids long. The CDR3 coding sequence is TGCGCCAGCAGTGACCCCGGACAGGGCTTATCTGAAGCTTTCTTT. It is translated as CASSDPGQGLSEAFF.

The V gene is TRBV24-1, the J gene TRBJ2-3; 13 bases map to TRBD2. V lost 0 bases to trimming and J lost 5 bases; unmatched junction nucleotides: 1. CDR3 length equals 16 residues. Germline V gene lookup returns CDR1 KGHDR and CDR2 SFDVKD. The CDR3 DNA reads as TGTGCCACCAGTGATTTGGGACTAGCGGGAGAAGATACGCAGTATTTT. This sequence encodes CATSDLGLAGEDTQYF.

The chain joins TRBV19 to TRBJ2-1; 8 positions agree with TRBD2. This CDR3 is built from 15 residues. Germline V gene data show CDR1 as LNHDA and CDR2 as SQIVND (reference sequence). The V and J ends lost 2 bases and 7 bases, in that order; junction bases with no gene match: 7. The chain's CDR3 is CASSIRAGVDNEQFF. In nucleotides, the CDR3 is TGTGCCAGTAGTATAAGAGCGGGAGTGGATAATGAGCAGTTCTTC.

The CDR3 loop reads CASSSSRGLAGNEQFF. CDR3 coding DNA: TGTGCCAGCAGTTCGAGTAGGGGGCTAGCGGGCAATGAGCAGTTCTTC. The chain couples TRBV27 to TRBJ2-1; possible D gene TRBD2, 8 bases. The V end lost 4 bases, the J end lost 6 bases, and 19 bases lay between the germline ends. The CDR3 totals 16 residues. Germline-derived CDR1 and CDR2 are MNHEY and SMNVEV (reference sequence).

V gene TRBV28 combines with J gene TRBJ1-1; 9 bases match TRBD1. After removal of 7 bases from V and 5 bases from J, the junction contained 8 bases not matched to a gene. Looked up from germline, CDR1 is MDHEN and CDR2 is SYDVKM. This CDR3 comprises 14 residues. The CDR3 region is CASTIQGAFTEAFF. For the CDR3, the DNA is TGTGCCAGCACTATACAGGGGGCTTTTACTGAAGCTTTCTTT.